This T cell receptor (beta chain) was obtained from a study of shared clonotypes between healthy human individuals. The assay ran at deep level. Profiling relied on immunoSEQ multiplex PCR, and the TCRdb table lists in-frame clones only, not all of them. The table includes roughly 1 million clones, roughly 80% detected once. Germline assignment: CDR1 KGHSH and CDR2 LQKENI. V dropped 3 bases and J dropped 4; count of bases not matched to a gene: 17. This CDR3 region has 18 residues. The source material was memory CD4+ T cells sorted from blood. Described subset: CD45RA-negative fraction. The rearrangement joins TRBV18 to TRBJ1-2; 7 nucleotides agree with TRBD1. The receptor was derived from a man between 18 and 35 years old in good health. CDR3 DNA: TGTGCCAGCTCACCTTCGCCCCTACAGGGGACCACCACCTATGGCTACACCTTC. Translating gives CASSPSPLQGTTTYGYTF.